The 30 T cell receptor beta chains below come from one sample, sequenced in a study of blood T cell repertoires in COVID-19. TCRdb keeps only in-frame clones here, not all; method: immunoSEQ multiplex PCR. Of some 210,000 clones detected, about 91% appear once; the ten largest clones hold 1% to 1.5%. Sequenced sample: peripheral blood. Receptors were obtained from a man between 25 and 39 years old with acute or convalescent COVID-19.

The table lists this clone with a count of one. The rearrangement uses TRBV3-1 (or the pseudogene TRBV3-2) and TRBJ2-7; 12 bases map to TRBD2. Looked up from germline, CDR1 is LGHDT and CDR2 is YNNKEL (reference sequence). This CDR3 has 19 residues. With 1 base clipped from V and 3 bases from J, the junction kept 13 bases outside the gene matches. CDR3 DNA sequence: TGTGCCAGCAGCCAAGTTCTCGACATTCCGGGACTAGCGGGCTACGAGCAGTACTTC. Residues: CASSQVLDIPGLAGYEQYF.

The chain couples TRBV24-1 to TRBJ2-7; 8 nucleotides agree with TRBD1. Losses at the gene ends were 4 bases for V and 7 bases for J; bases not matched to a gene: 14. CDR3 length: 16 amino acids. CDR1 and CDR2 (germline): KGHDR, SFDVKD. The CDR3 DNA reads TGTGCCACCAGTGACCAGGGACAGGCCGCGACGGGGGAGCAGTACTTC. Its protein is CATSDQGQAATGEQYF.

The CDR3 is CARRGGDEKLFF. The CDR3 nucleotides read TGTGCCAGGCGGGGGGGCGATGAAAAACTGTTTTTT. The chain links TRBV2 to TRBJ1-4; possibly TRBD1 for D (6 bases). The CDR3 extends over 12 amino acids. Germline CDR1 and CDR2: SNHLY and FYNNEI. V lost 9 bases and J 6 bases, leaving 11 bases between the germline ends.

The chain joins TRBV3-1 (or the pseudogene TRBV3-2) to TRBJ2-1, with D possibly being TRBD2 (6 bases). Germline CDR1 and CDR2: LGHDT and YNNKEL (reference sequence). Trimming took 4 bases from V and 8 from J, leaving 9 bases between them. This CDR3 has 12 amino acids. The CDR3 DNA reads TGTGCCAGCAGCCCGGGACTCCATGAGCAGTTCTTC. Residues: CASSPGLHEQFF.

The chain combines TRBV2 with TRBJ2-7; 10 nucleotides line up with TRBD2. V lost 3 bases to trimming and J lost 1 base; unmatched junction nucleotides: 6. Looked up from germline, CDR1 is SNHLY and CDR2 is FYNNEI. This CDR3 spans 16 amino acids. The CDR3 bases are TGTGCCAGCAGTGATACTAGCGGGAAAACTTCCTACGAGCAGTACTTC. Its translation: CASSDTSGKTSYEQYF.

The V gene is TRBV5-1, the J gene TRBJ2-1; no definite D call. The V end was cut by 0 bases, the J end by 8 bases, with 12 bases between. CDR3 length: 14 amino acids. Germline assignment: CDR1 SGHRS and CDR2 YFSETQ. CDR3 DNA: TGCGCCAGCAGCTTGGGTAACAGTCGTTATGAGCAGTTCTTC. This encodes CASSLGNSRYEQFF.

The chain carries TRBV18 and TRBJ1-2; D remains unclear. CDR3 length: 15 amino acids. The ends were cut back, 2 bases at V and 3 bases at J, with 13 bases in the middle. Looked up from germline, CDR1 is KGHSH and CDR2 is LQKENI. CDR3 in amino acids: CASSPSEGAHYGYTF. The CDR3 DNA follows: TGTGCCAGCTCACCAAGTGAGGGAGCTCACTATGGCTACACCTTC.

This chain uses TRBV5-1 with TRBJ2-3; 13 bases are a match to TRBD2. Germline V gene data show CDR1 as SGHRS and CDR2 as YFSETQ. The CDR3 totals 15 residues. V lost 4 bases to trimming and J lost 3 bases; unmatched junction nucleotides: 2. The CDR3 sequence: CASSLGLAGTDTQYF. CDR3 nucleotide sequence: TGCGCCAGCAGCCTGGGACTAGCGGGAACAGATACGCAGTATTTT.

The rearrangement uses TRBV20-1 and TRBJ1-3; no firm D call. V was shortened by 3 bases and J by 12 bases, with 15 bases between the two germline ends. Looked up from germline, CDR1 is DFQATT and CDR2 is SNEGSKA (reference sequence). CDR3 size: 12 residues. CDR3 amino acids: CSASVTPSHIYF. CDR3 DNA: TGCAGTGCTAGTGTAACACCAAGTCACATATATTTT.

The CDR3 DNA sequence: TGTGCCAGCATCCAGGCGGGACTATTCTATGGCTACACCTTC. Protein sequence: CASIQAGLFYGYTF. The chain joins TRBV28 to TRBJ1-2; weak D call: TRBD1 (5 bases). The CDR3 has 14 residues. Trimming pared 7 bases from V and 4 bases from J, leaving 16 bases between. Germline V lookup: CDR1 MDHEN, CDR2 SYDVKM.

V is TRBV28 and J is TRBJ1-5, with D tentatively TRBD1 (5 bases). V shed 3 bases and J shed 5 bases, with 17 bases lying between them. The germline V gene encodes CDR1 MDHEN and CDR2 SYDVKM. CDR3 size: 16 residues. CDR3 coding DNA: TGTGCCAGCAGTTTTAGTCAGGGCGGCCGTTATCAGCCCCAGCATTTT. Encoded protein: CASSFSQGGRYQPQHF.

The chain links TRBV30 to TRBJ2-2; 13 bases are shared with TRBD2. In germline, CDR1 is GTSNPN, CDR2 SVGIG (reference sequence). V lost 2 bases and J lost 7; bases outside the gene matches: 16. This CDR3 region has 19 residues. The CDR3 region has the DNA TGTGCCTGGAGTCCGCCCACCGGACTAGCGGGAGCTCGGGGCGGGGAGCTGTTTTTT. It specifies CAWSPPTGLAGARGGELFF. Looking up the rest from reference TRBV30 and TRBJ2-2 gives the full variable domain: SQTIHQWPATLVQPVGSPLSLECTVEGTSNPNLYWYRQAAGRGLQLLFYSVGIGQISSEVPQNLSASRPQDRQFILSSKKLLLSDSGFYLCAWSPPTGLAGARGGELFFGEGSRLTVL.

The chain employs TRBV6-5 and TRBJ2-2, with D hard to call. The CDR3 covers 13 residues. Germline V gene data show CDR1 as MNHEY and CDR2 as SVGAGI. Trimming took off 0 bases at V and 6 bases at J, with 5 bases between the two ends. CDR3 bases: TGTGCCAGCAGTTACTCCCGGGCCGGGGAGCTGTTTTTT. This encodes CASSYSRAGELFF.

This clone was observed a few times. The V call is TRBV25-1, the J call TRBJ2-1, with D perhaps matching TRBD1 (6 bases). Trimming took off 6 bases at V and 6 bases at J, with 15 bases between the two ends. CDR1 MGHDK and CDR2 SYGVNS come from the germline V gene. The CDR3 sequence is 14 residues long. CDR3 in DNA: TGTGCCAGCAGAGAAGACGGGACACTCAATGAGCAGTTCTTC. It is translated as CASREDGTLNEQFF.

J is TRBJ1-6 and V is TRBV14; 7 nucleotides align to TRBD1. With 3 bases clipped from V and 7 bases from J, the junction kept 9 bases outside the gene matches. The CDR3 has 16 amino acids. CDR1 and CDR2 (germline): SGHDN, FVKESK. The CDR3 sequence: CASSQELGTANSPLHF. For the CDR3, the DNA is TGTGCCAGCAGCCAGGAACTCGGGACAGCAAATTCACCCCTCCACTTT.

The chain is built from TRBV5-6 and TRBJ1-5; tentative D call: TRBD1 (6 bases). CDR1 is SGHDT and CDR2 is YYEEEE in the germline V gene. This CDR3 is 15 amino acids long. Trimming cost V 2 bases and J 2 bases, with 11 bases left between them. The CDR3 DNA reads TGTGCCAGCAGCTTCGGCAGGGGCGGCAATCAGCCCCAGCATTTT. Its protein is CASSFGRGGNQPQHF.

The rearrangement uses TRBV30 and TRBJ1-2, with TRBD1 matching over 7 bases. V shed 5 bases, J shed 8 bases, and the junction held 5 bases outside the gene matches. This CDR3 contains 11 residues. Germline CDR1 and CDR2: GTSNPN and SVGIG (reference sequence). CDR3 protein: CAWDRERGYTF. The CDR3 bases are TGTGCCTGGGACAGGGAGAGGGGCTACACCTTC.

This rearrangement joins TRBV27 to TRBJ1-5, with D perhaps matching TRBD1 (6 bases). The V gene's germline CDR1 is MNHEY and CDR2 SMNVEV (reference sequence). Trimming removed 7 bases at V and 2 bases at J, with 18 bases between. The CDR3 contains 16 residues. CDR3 nucleotide sequence: TGTGCCAGCACGCCCGCCCCGGGGGGCGGCAATCAGCCCCAGCATTTT. It translates to CASTPAPGGGNQPQHF.

V gene TRBV20-1 combines with J gene TRBJ2-3; no firm D call. The length of the CDR3 is 13 residues. Looked up from germline, CDR1 is DFQATT and CDR2 is SNEGSKA (reference sequence). Trimming stripped 3 bases from V and 3 bases from J, with 10 bases between. The CDR3 coding sequence is TGCAGTGCTAGTTTAGTCCCTACAGATACGCAGTATTTT. This codes for CSASLVPTDTQYF.

The V and J genes are TRBV6-1 and TRBJ2-7; 8 bases are a match to TRBD1. Trimming cost V 4 bases and J 1 base; bases outside gene matches: 18. This CDR3 contains 19 residues. Per germline, CDR1 MNHNS and CDR2 SASEGT. Here the CDR3 DNA reads TGTGCCAGCAGTGGCCGCTCGGCAGGGGGCCATAAAATTTCCTACGAGCAGTACTTC. The encoded protein is CASSGRSAGGHKISYEQYF.

The chain joins TRBV18 to TRBJ2-7; 12 bases are a match to TRBD1. This CDR3 comprises 15 residues. Trimming removed 2 bases from V and 3 bases from J; junction bases left unmatched: 2. From germline, CDR1 is KGHSH and CDR2 LQKENI. The CDR3 reads CASSPGTGGDYEQYF. The CDR3 DNA sequence: TGTGCCAGCTCACCAGGGACAGGGGGCGACTACGAGCAGTACTTC.

This rearrangement joins TRBV5-1 to TRBJ2-7; 12 bases line up with TRBD2. Trimming took 4 bases from V and 0 from J; bases not matched to a gene: 5. The CDR3 consists of 16 residues. Per germline, CDR1 SGHRS and CDR2 YFSETQ. CDR3 residues: CASSAASGRVSYEQYF. The CDR3 region has the DNA TGCGCCAGCAGCGCCGCTAGCGGGAGGGTCTCCTACGAGCAGTACTTC.

V and J are TRBV9 and TRBJ1-1; D gene ambiguous. V lost 0 bases, J lost 7 bases, and 10 bases lay in between. The CDR3 sequence is 13 residues long. The V gene's germline CDR1 is SGDLS and CDR2 YYNGEE. The CDR3 protein is CASSVVDNGEAFF. CDR3 DNA: TGTGCCAGCAGCGTAGTTGACAACGGTGAAGCTTTCTTT. The entire variable domain, with the rest obtained from reference TRBV9 and TRBJ1-1, is as follows: DSGVTQTPKHLITATGQRVTLRCSPRSGDLSVYWYQQSLDQGLQFLIQYYNGEERAKGNILERFSAQQFPDLHSELNLSSLELGDSALYFCASSVVDNGEAFFGQGTRLTVV.

The V gene is TRBV7-8, the J gene TRBJ1-1; 9 bases match TRBD1. The CDR3 consists of 15 residues. Germline lookup yields CDR1 SGHVS and CDR2 FQNEAQ. Trimming at V came to 2 bases and at J to 4 bases, leaving 5 bases not matched to a gene. For the CDR3, the DNA is TGTGCCAGCAGCTTAACCCGGGACAGGGTCACTGAAGCTTTCTTT. The encoded protein is CASSLTRDRVTEAFF.

The DNA for the CDR3 is TGTGCCAGCAGTTCAGGGGGTTCGGGGAACACTGAAGCTTTCTTT. It translates to CASSSGGSGNTEAFF. The genes are TRBV28 and TRBJ1-1; 7 nucleotides align to TRBD1. The trim removed 4 bases at V and 1 base at J, leaving 6 bases unmatched. CDR1 MDHEN and CDR2 SYDVKM come from the germline V gene. The CDR3 consists of 15 residues.

This chain links TRBV28 with TRBJ2-7, with 8 bases identical to TRBD2. This CDR3 region has 15 residues. Germline CDR1 MDHEN, CDR2 SYDVKM. After removal of 3 bases from V and 3 bases from J, the junction contained 7 bases not matched to a gene. The CDR3 is CASSLVAGGLYEQYF. The CDR3 coding sequence is TGTGCCAGCAGTTTGGTGGCGGGGGGCCTCTACGAGCAGTACTTC. Drawing the rest from reference TRBV28 and TRBJ2-7, the complete variable domain is DVKVTQSSRYLVKRTGEKVFLECVQDMDHENMFWYRQDPGLGLRLIYFSYDVKMKEKGDIPEGYSVSREKKERFSLILESASTNQTSMYLCASSLVAGGLYEQYFGPGTRLTVT.

This clone showed up just a few times. The CDR3 sequence is CASSQGSGYEQYF. The CDR3 nucleotides read TGCGCCAGCAGCCAAGGGAGTGGCTACGAGCAGTACTTC. The rearrangement joins TRBV4-1 to TRBJ2-7; D call uncertain. The CDR3 length is 13 residues. Trimming took off 1 base at V and 3 bases at J, with 7 bases between the two ends. The germline V gene has CDR1 MGHRA and CDR2 YSYEKL.

The CDR3 is CARSGLADEQFF. As DNA, the CDR3 is TGTGCCAGGTCGGGACTAGCGGATGAGCAGTTCTTC. The chain joins TRBV2 to TRBJ2-1, with 11 bases lining up with TRBD2. The CDR3 extends over 12 amino acids. The germline CDR1 and CDR2 sequences are SNHLY and FYNNEI. V was pared by 9 bases and J by 8 bases, with 3 bases of the junction left unmatched.

The chain is built from TRBV25-1 and TRBJ2-5, with no clear D. There are 12 residues in the CDR3. The V and J ends lost 9 bases and 1 base respectively, with 9 bases between them. Germline V CDR1 and CDR2: MGHDK, SYGVNS. DNA of the CDR3: TGTGCCAGTGCACAGATCCAAGAGACCCAGTACTTC. Translation gives CASAQIQETQYF. The full variable domain, rest sourced from reference TRBV25-1 and TRBJ2-5, is EADIYQTPRYLVIGTGKKITLECSQTMGHDKMYWYQQDPGMELHLIHYSYGVNSTEKGDLSSESTVSRIRTEHFPLTLESARPSHTSQYLCASAQIQETQYFGPGTRLLVL.

V is TRBV18 and J is TRBJ1-6; TRBD1 is a possible D gene (5 bases). CDR1 is KGHSH and CDR2 is LQKENI in the germline V gene. The CDR3 is 14 residues long. V lost 4 bases to trimming and J lost 6 bases, with 10 bases between them. DNA of the CDR3: TGTGCCAGCTCACAAGACAGTCGTAATTCACCCCTCCACTTT. Translation gives CASSQDSRNSPLHF. The full variable domain, rest sourced from reference TRBV18 and TRBJ1-6, is NAGVMQNPRHLVRRRGQEARLRCSPMKGHSHVYWYRQLPEEGLKFMVYLQKENIIDESGMPKERFSAEFPKEGPSILRIQQVVRGDSAAYFCASSQDSRNSPLHFGNGTRLTVT.